This T cell receptor beta chain was captured in a study of cytomegalovirus exposure and HLA in healthy donors (dated by TCRdb to the late 2010s). With respect to the entire study: A later analysis indicated that the 130 or so validation repertoires were generated on the platform also employed for the roughly 730 repertoires of the first cohort. The study aimed to test whether signatures of past pathogen exposure could be identified by cataloging public T cell receptors. The study combined high-throughput TCR immunosequencing, statistical association of individual TCRs with disease status, and machine learning to predict cytomegalovirus infection status. Besides the first cohort of roughly 660 subjects, a separate validation cohort made up of 120 different subjects was used. What the study reported, not specific to this receptor: Across donors, most TCR sequences were observed very rarely, whereas some public TCRs were present in many individuals. In vitro tests confirmed that a few of the cytomegalovirus-associated TCR beta chains recognize cytomegalovirus antigens. In the study, approximately 150 TCR beta chains were listed as associated with cytomegalovirus. All 120 or so repertoires were used to score co-occurrence in the validation cohort in a later analysis, because that analysis had no HLA typing for the cohort. In a later analysis, TCRs clustered in the first cohort were found to also tend to co-occur in the roughly 110 validation repertoires, with 94% of cluster scores above 0. The classifier was reported to diagnose cytomegalovirus status with high specificity and sensitivity in both the original cohort and the validation cohort. According to the authors, the approach could potentially be generalized to other disease states and immunological phenotypes.

Library creation used the immunoSEQ multiplex PCR assay. The authors' pipeline ran thus. A statistical classification framework was built for diagnosing cytomegalovirus status from the catalog of TCR beta chain sequences. TCRdb obtained this table from immuneACCESS and retained in-frame rearrangements with V and J assigned. These tables miss some clones; where compared with another copy, unresolved V genes account for less than half of the shortfall, and the remainder is unexplained. D and trimming come from the DNA, and the V and J calls and clone size come from that table. For this sample the table gives around 260,000 clones, of which about 92% were detected only once. Approximately 3% of the sample lies in the top ten. Separate from the roughly 700-subject first cohort, the validation cohort of some 130 subjects was the group to which the donors belonged. About this clone itself: The clone's antigen remains unknown. No base quality information exists; no much larger clone differs at one position.

The sample comprised PBMCs. This receptor was taken from a woman in her thirties in good health and CMV-seronegative.

The nucleotide sequence reads as follows: TGTGCCAGCAGTTTTAGGGCGGGGGGGGTCAGCACAGATACGCAGTATTTT. Translation gives CASSFRAGGVSTDTQYF. Rearrangement joined TRBV27 to TRBJ2-3; 9 of the junction bases match TRBD2. CDR1 and CDR2 are read off the germline V gene (reference sequence) as MNHEY and SMNVEV. V has 3 bases trimmed and J has 0 bases trimmed; junction bases matching no gene number 7. Including cysteine and phenylalanine, the CDR3 has 17 amino acids. The entry retains the CDR3 DNA only, 51 bases that are in frame from base 1.